This is a list of T cell receptor beta chains from one sample in a study of shared clonotypes between healthy human individuals. Sequenced by immunoSEQ multiplex PCR; TCRdb stores in-frame clones only, minus some. The sample has more than 1,200,000 clones; less than 99% are singletons. The sequenced sample consisted of naive CD4+ T cells sorted from blood. The receptors shown here come from a man younger than 45 in good health. The CDR3 runs from the conserved cysteine through the conserved F or W. The D gene is left open where the match is weak. The size of a clone is reported for some rows only, either as once, few or many, or as a class for expanded clones.

>.|TRBV27|.|TRBJ1-4
CASSPLGEKLFF
TGTGCCAGCAGTCCCTTAGGCGAAAAACTGTTTTTT
>.|TRBV6-1|.|TRBJ1-5
CASSVQVDQPQHF
TGTGCCAGCAGTGTGCAGGTTGATCAGCCCCAGCATTTT
>TRBD2|TRBV5-4|few|TRBJ2-5
CASSYGLAEETQYF
TGTGCCAGCAGCTACGGACTAGCGGAAGAGACCCAGTACTTC
>.|TRBV11-2|.|TRBJ2-7
CASSQTHRQDSYEQYF
TGTGCCAGCAGCCAGACCCACAGGCAAGATTCCTACGAGCAGTACTTC
>.|TRBV29-1|.|TRBJ2-7
CSVTVSYEQYF
TGCAGCGTTACAGTTTCCTACGAGCAGTACTTC
>.|TRBV5-4|.|TRBJ2-2
CASSLDGTSDTGELFF
TGTGCCAGCAGCTTGGACGGGACATCAGACACCGGGGAGCTGTTTTTT
>TRBD2|TRBV4-1|.|TRBJ2-1
CASSLGLAGYNEQFF
TGCGCCAGCAGCCTGGGACTAGCGGGGTACAATGAGCAGTTCTTC
>TRBD2|TRBV19|.|TRBJ2-7
CASSMSGTSRYEQYF
TGTGCCAGTAGTATGAGTGGGACTAGCCGGTACGAGCAGTACTTC
>.|TRBV15|.|TRBJ2-7
CATSSSSYEQYF
TGTGCCACCAGCAGCTCATCCTACGAGCAGTACTTC
>TRBD1|TRBV5-5|.|TRBJ2-7
CASSLRTGEQYF
TGTGCCAGCAGCCTGCGGACAGGTGAGCAGTACTTC
>.|TRBV4-3|.|TRBJ2-7
CASSQGWARSSYEQYF
TGCGCCAGCAGCCAAGGTTGGGCTAGGAGCTCCTACGAGCAGTACTTC
>.|TRBV27|.|TRBJ2-3
CASSDGMELADTQYF
TGTGCCAGCTCCGATGGGATGGAGCTGGCAGATACGCAGTATTTT
>TRBD1|TRBV28|.|TRBJ2-1
CASKQGQIYNEQFF
TGTGCCAGCAAGCAGGGACAGATCTACAATGAGCAGTTCTTC
>.|TRBV7-9|.|TRBJ1-1
CASSLLHGDGEAFF
TGTGCCAGCAGCTTACTCCACGGCGACGGTGAAGCTTTCTTT
>.|TRBV7-2|.|TRBJ2-1
CASSTQGYNEQFF
TGTGCCAGCAGCACACAGGGATACAATGAGCAGTTCTTC
>TRBD1|TRBV30|.|TRBJ2-1
CAWNLGRFRTGNYNEQFF
TGTGCCTGGAACCTTGGGCGCTTCAGGACAGGCAATTACAATGAGCAGTTCTTC
>TRBD1|TRBV6-5|.|TRBJ1-4
CASASTGREKLFF
TGTGCCAGCGCGTCGACAGGGCGCGAAAAACTGTTTTTT
>.|TRBV5-4|.|TRBJ2-2
CASSPTSASTGELFF
TGTGCCAGCAGCCCGACTAGTGCCAGCACCGGGGAGCTGTTTTTT
>.|TRBV11-2|.|TRBJ1-4
CASSLQVGTNEKLFF
TGTGCCAGCAGCTTACAGGTTGGAACTAATGAAAAACTGTTTTTT
>.|TRBV7-3|.|TRBJ2-3
CASSLRASTDTQYF
TGTGCCAGCAGCTTAAGGGCGAGCACAGATACGCAGTATTTT
>.|TRBV2|.|TRBJ2-5
CASSDRQETQYF
TGTGCCAGCAGTGACAGACAAGAGACCCAGTACTTC
>TRBD1|TRBV7-2|.|TRBJ2-5
CASSFLARGETQYF
TGTGCCAGCAGCTTCCTCGCCAGGGGGGAGACCCAGTACTTC
>.|TRBV6-1|.|TRBJ1-5
CASSEWGQPQHF
TGTGCCAGCAGTGAATGGGGTCAGCCCCAGCATTTT
>.|TRBV14|.|TRBJ2-6
CASGFSTGSGANVLTF
TGTGCCAGCGGATTTAGTACTGGCTCTGGGGCCAACGTCCTGACTTTC
>TRBD1|TRBV10-3|.|TRBJ2-2
CAISPGQGASGELFF
TGTGCCATCAGCCCGGGACAGGGGGCTTCCGGGGAGCTGTTTTTT
>.|TRBV5-4|.|TRBJ2-3
CASSPGLDTQYF
TGTGCCAGCAGCCCAGGACTAGATACGCAGTATTTT
>TRBD1|TRBV5-1|.|TRBJ2-1
CASSGGQGRANEQFF
TGCGCCAGCAGCGGGGGACAGGGGCGCGCCAATGAGCAGTTCTTC
>.|TRBV29-1|.|TRBJ2-1
CSVVTSRGSEQFF
TGCAGCGTTGTTACTTCGAGGGGTTCGGAGCAGTTCTTC
>TRBD1|TRBV10-3|.|TRBJ1-2
CAIGHGQGYYGYTF
TGTGCCATTGGCCACGGACAGGGATACTATGGCTACACCTTC
>.|TRBV7-6|.|TRBJ1-2
CASSSRQNYGYTF
TGTGCCAGCAGCTCCCGACAGAACTATGGCTACACCTTC
>TRBD1|TRBV10-1|.|TRBJ2-5
CASSQTGTKKETQYF
TGCGCCAGCAGCCAGACAGGGACGAAGAAAGAGACCCAGTACTTC
>TRBD1|TRBV10-3|.|TRBJ1-2
CAISESVGTGNGYTF
TGTGCCATCAGTGAGTCGGTGGGGACAGGGAATGGCTACACCTTC
>.|TRBV9|.|TRBJ2-3
CASSANEGASTDTQYF
TGTGCCAGCAGCGCGAATGAGGGAGCTAGCACAGATACGCAGTATTTT
>TRBD1|TRBV4-3|.|TRBJ2-1
CASSRKDRADEQFF
TGCGCCAGCAGCCGGAAGGACAGGGCCGATGAGCAGTTCTTC
>.|TRBV19|.|TRBJ2-4
CASSIRLMSGNIQYF
TGTGCCAGTAGTATAAGGCTCATGTCTGGAAACATTCAGTACTTC
>TRBD1|TRBV9|once|TRBJ2-5
CASSVTGGEETQYF
TGTGCCAGCAGCGTTACAGGGGGCGAAGAGACCCAGTACTTC
>.|TRBV7-2|.|TRBJ2-7
CASSYDRAYEQYF
TGTGCCAGCAGCTACGACAGAGCCTACGAGCAGTACTTC
>.|TRBV18|.|TRBJ2-2
CASSRVNTGELFF
TGTGCCAGCTCACGGGTCAACACCGGGGAGCTGTTTTTT
>.|TRBV6-5|.|TRBJ2-7
CASRDTGSEQYF
TGTGCCAGCAGAGATACAGGGTCCGAGCAGTACTTC
>TRBD2|TRBV28|.|TRBJ2-2
CASSFLAGGPRELFF
TGTGCCAGCAGTTTCCTAGCGGGAGGGCCCCGGGAGCTGTTTTTT
>TRBD2|TRBV5-4|.|TRBJ2-5
CASSQGPSGTRYF
TGTGCCAGCAGCCAGGGCCCTAGCGGGACCCGTTACTTC
>.|TRBV6-5|.|TRBJ1-4
CASSYAGSTPNEKLFF
TGTGCCAGCAGTTACGCCGGCAGTACTCCTAATGAAAAACTGTTTTTT
>.|TRBV5-1|once|TRBJ1-1
CASSLGRVVMDTEAFF
TGCGCCAGCAGCTTGGGCAGGGTAGTAATGGACACTGAAGCTTTCTTT
>TRBD1|TRBV9|.|TRBJ2-3
CASSPLTGNTDTQYF
TGTGCCAGCAGCCCGTTGACAGGGAACACAGATACGCAGTATTTT
>.|TRBV5-4|.|TRBJ2-4
CASSWGWESKNIQYF
TGTGCCAGCAGCTGGGGTTGGGAATCCAAAAACATTCAGTACTTC
>TRBD1|TRBV28|.|TRBJ1-1
CASSLPGQGAFF
TGTGCCAGCAGTTTGCCGGGACAGGGAGCTTTCTTT
>TRBD2|TRBV7-9|.|TRBJ2-5
CASSLGSLAGGETQYF
TGTGCCAGCAGCTTAGGTTCTCTAGCGGGAGGAGAGACCCAGTACTTC
>.|TRBV5-4|.|TRBJ2-5
CASSAPGTPQETQYF
TGTGCCAGCAGCGCCCCCGGGACACCCCAAGAGACCCAGTACTTC
>TRBD2|TRBV19|once|TRBJ2-3
CASGVSGTITDTQYF
TGTGCCAGTGGGGTTAGCGGGACGATCACAGATACGCAGTATTTT
>.|TRBV28|.|TRBJ1-5
CASSLWRGPGNQPQHF
TGTGCCAGCAGCCTTTGGCGGGGCCCCGGGAATCAGCCCCAGCATTTT
>.|TRBV5-1|.|TRBJ2-3
CASSLEDTQYF
TGCGCCAGCAGCTTGGAGGATACGCAGTATTTT
>TRBD1|TRBV6-6|.|TRBJ1-4
CASSYAGQGREKLFF
TGTGCCAGCAGTTACGCCGGACAGGGTCGGGAAAAACTGTTTTTT
>TRBD1|TRBV5-4|.|TRBJ2-6
CASSRGQGDSGANVLTF
TGTGCCAGCAGCCGTGGACAGGGGGATTCTGGGGCCAACGTCCTGACTTTC
>TRBD1|TRBV29-1|.|TRBJ2-3
CSARGLFKGQGARDTQYF
TGCAGCGCGCGTGGATTGTTCAAGGGACAGGGGGCGAGGGATACGCAGTATTTT